Sequencing of this T cell receptor (beta chain) was carried out in a study of blood T cells in healthy people across ages. Study conclusions and caveats: Per million T cells, TCR beta diversity dropped roughly linearly as age increased. Long-lived donors had more naive CD4+ cells and higher diversity than aged donors.

The use of a sample-barcoded 5' primer and a J-beta primer mix characterized a second PCR of about 7 to 12 cycles. Each CDR3 protein gets one entry after TCRdb re-called the 5' RACE reads with MiXCR. The data show roughly 680,000 distinct CDR3 sequences, approximately 52% seen once. The CDR3 extends over 16 amino acids. The germline gives CDR1 DFQATT, CDR2 SNEGSKA (reference sequence). Roughly 10 milliliters of peripheral blood were drawn from each donor into EDTA-treated tubes. In regard to this clonotype: Antigen specificity is unknown. The junction and the germline gene differ at one end; a read error may be behind it.

The clonotype comes from a woman of 80 years or more in good health. Material: blood. The genes are TRBV20-1 and TRBJ2-7; D not certain. The CDR3 bases are TGCAGCGCTAGTCCCCTTGGGTTCGCGACCTCCTACGAGCAGTACTTC. Amino acid sequence: CSASPLGFATSYEQYF.